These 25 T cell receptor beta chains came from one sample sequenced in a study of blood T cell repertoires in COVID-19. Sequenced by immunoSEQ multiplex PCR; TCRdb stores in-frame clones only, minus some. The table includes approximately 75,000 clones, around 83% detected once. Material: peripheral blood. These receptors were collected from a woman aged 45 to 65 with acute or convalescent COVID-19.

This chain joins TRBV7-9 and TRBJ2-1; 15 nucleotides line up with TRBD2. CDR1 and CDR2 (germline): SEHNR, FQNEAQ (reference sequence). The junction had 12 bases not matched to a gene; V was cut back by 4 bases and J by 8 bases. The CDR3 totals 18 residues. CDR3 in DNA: TGTGCCAGCAGCTCGCCTGGGACTAGCGGGGGGATGATGGATGAGCAGTTCTTC. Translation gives CASSSPGTSGGMMDEQFF. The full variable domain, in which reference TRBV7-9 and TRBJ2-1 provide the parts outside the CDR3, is DTGVSQNPRHKITKRGQNVTFRCDPISEHNRLYWYRQTLGQGPEFLTYFQNEAQLEKSRLLSDRFSAERPKGSFSTLEIQRTEQGDSAMYLCASSSPGTSGGMMDEQFFGPGTRLTVL.

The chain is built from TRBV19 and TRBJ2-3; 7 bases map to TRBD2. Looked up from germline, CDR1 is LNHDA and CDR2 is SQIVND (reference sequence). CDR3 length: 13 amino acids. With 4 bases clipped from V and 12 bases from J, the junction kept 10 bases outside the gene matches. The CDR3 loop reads CASSTPRGDRQYF. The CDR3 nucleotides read TGTGCCAGTAGTACCCCTCGGGGGGATAGACAGTATTTT.

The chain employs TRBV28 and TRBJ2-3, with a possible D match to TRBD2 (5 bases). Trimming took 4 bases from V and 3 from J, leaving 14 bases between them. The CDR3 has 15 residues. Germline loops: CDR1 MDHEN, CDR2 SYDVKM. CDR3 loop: CASSSLSGKTDTQYF. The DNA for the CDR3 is TGTGCCAGCAGTTCCCTTTCCGGGAAGACAGATACGCAGTATTTT.

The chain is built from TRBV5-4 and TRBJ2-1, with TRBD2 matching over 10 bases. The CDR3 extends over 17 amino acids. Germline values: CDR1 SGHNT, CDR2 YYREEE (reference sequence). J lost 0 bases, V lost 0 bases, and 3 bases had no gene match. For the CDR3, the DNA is TGTGCCAGCAGCTTGGCGGGACTAGCGTCCTCCTACAATGAGCAGTTCTTC. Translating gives CASSLAGLASSYNEQFF. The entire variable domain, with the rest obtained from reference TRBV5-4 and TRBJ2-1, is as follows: ETGVTQSPTHLIKTRGQQVTLRCSSQSGHNTVSWYQQALGQGPQFIFQYYREEENGRGNFPPRFSGLQFPNYSSELNVNALELDDSALYLCASSLAGLASSYNEQFFGPGTRLTVL.

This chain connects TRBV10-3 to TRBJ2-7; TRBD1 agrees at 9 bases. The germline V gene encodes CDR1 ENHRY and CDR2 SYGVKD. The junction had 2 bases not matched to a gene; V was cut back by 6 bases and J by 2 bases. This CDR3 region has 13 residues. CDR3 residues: CAIRGTGPYEQYF. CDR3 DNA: TGTGCCATCAGGGGGACAGGGCCCTACGAGCAGTACTTC.

CDR3 in amino acids: CASSILSRDQPQHF. In DNA, the CDR3 is TGTGCCAGTAGTATTCTGTCCCGGGATCAGCCCCAGCATTTT. The genes are TRBV19 and TRBJ1-5, with D uncertain. Germline-derived CDR1 and CDR2 are LNHDA and SQIVND (reference sequence). The germline V and J ends were trimmed by 3 bases and 5 bases, with 11 bases remaining between them. The CDR3 is 14 residues long.

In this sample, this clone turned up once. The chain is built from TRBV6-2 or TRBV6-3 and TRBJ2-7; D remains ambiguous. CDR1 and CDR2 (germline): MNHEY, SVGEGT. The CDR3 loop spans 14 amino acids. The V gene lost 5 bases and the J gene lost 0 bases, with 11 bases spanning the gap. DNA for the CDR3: TGTGCCAGCAGTCCCTCGCGCGACTCCTACGAGCAGTACTTC. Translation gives CASSPSRDSYEQYF.

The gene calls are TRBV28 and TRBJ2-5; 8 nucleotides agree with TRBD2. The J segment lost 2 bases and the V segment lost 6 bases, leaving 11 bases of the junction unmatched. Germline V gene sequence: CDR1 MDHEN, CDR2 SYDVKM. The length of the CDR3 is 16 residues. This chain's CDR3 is CASRAGRARAQETQYF. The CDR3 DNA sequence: TGTGCCAGCAGGGCCGGGAGGGCGCGCGCACAAGAGACCCAGTACTTC.

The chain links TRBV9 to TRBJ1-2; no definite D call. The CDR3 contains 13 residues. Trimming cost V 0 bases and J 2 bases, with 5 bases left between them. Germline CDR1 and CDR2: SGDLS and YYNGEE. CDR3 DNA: TGTGCCAGCAGCGTAGCAGTCAACTATGGCTACACCTTC. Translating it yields CASSVAVNYGYTF.

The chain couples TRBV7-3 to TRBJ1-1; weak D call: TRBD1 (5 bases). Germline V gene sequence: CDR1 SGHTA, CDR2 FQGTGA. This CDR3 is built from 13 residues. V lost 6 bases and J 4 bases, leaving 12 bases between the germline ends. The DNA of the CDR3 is TGTGCCAGCAGTGCCTCAGGGATCACTGAAGCTTTCTTT. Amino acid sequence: CASSASGITEAFF.

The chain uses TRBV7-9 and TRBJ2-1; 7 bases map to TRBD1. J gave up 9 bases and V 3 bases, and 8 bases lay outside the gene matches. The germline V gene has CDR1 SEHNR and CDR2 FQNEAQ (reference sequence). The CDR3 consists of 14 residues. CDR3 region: CASSLGTEGGEQFF. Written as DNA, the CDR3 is TGTGCCAGCAGCTTGGGGACAGAAGGCGGTGAGCAGTTCTTC.

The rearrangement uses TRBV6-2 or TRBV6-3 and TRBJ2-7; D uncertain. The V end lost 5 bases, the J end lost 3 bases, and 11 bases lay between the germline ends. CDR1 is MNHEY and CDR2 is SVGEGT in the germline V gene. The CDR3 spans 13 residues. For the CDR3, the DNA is TGTGCCAGCAGTCAAATTATCGGCTACGAGCAGTACTTC. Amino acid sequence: CASSQIIGYEQYF.

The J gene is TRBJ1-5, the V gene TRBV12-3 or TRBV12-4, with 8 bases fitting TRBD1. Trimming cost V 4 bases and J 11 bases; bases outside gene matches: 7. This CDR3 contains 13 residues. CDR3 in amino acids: CASSWVQGESQHF. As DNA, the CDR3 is TGTGCCAGCAGTTGGGTACAGGGGGAATCCCAGCATTTT.

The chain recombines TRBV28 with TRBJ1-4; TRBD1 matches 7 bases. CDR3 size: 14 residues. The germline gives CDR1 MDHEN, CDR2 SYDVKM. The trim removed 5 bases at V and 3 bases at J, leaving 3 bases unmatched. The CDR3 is CASSLTGSNEKLFF. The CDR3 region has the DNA TGTGCCAGCAGTCTGACAGGGTCTAATGAAAAACTGTTTTTT.

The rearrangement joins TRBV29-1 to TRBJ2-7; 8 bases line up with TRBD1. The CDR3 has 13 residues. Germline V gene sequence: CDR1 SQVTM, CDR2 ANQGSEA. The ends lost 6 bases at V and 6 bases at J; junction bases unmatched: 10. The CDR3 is CSVRGQRNSEQYF. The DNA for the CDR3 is TGCAGCGTCAGGGGGCAGAGGAACTCCGAGCAGTACTTC.

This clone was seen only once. CDR3 sequence (DNA): TGTGCCAGCAGCCTACTAGCGGGGGGGAATCATGAGCAGTTCTTC. It specifies CASSLLAGGNHEQFF. The V call is TRBV11-2, the J call TRBJ2-1; 13 bases align to TRBD2. Germline V gene sequence: CDR1 SGHAT, CDR2 FQNNGV. CDR3 length: 15 amino acids. V was clipped by 5 bases and J by 8 bases; unmatched bases: 6.

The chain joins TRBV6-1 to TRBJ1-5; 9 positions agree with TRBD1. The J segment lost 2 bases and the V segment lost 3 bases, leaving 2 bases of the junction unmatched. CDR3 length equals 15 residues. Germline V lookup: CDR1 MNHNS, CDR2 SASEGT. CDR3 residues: CASSEGQGGNQPQHF. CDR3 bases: TGTGCCAGCAGTGAGGGACAGGGAGGCAATCAGCCCCAGCATTTT.

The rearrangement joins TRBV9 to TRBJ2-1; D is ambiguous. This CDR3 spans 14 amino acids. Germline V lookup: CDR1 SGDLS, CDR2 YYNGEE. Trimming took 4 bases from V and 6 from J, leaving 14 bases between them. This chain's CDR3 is CASSPRSLSNEQFF. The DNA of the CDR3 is TGTGCCAGCAGCCCCCGTTCACTGTCCAATGAGCAGTTCTTC.

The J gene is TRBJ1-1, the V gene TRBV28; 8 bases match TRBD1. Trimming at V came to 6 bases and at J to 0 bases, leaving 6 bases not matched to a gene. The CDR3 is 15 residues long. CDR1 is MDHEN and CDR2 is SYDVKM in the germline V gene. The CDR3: CASSYRDRMNTEAFF. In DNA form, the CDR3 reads TGTGCCAGCAGCTACAGGGACAGGATGAACACTGAAGCTTTCTTT.

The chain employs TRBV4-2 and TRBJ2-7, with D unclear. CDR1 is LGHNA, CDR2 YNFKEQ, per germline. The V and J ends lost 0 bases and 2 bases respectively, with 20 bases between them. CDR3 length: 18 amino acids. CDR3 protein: CASSQDGLNLGPPYEQYF. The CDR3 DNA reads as TGTGCCAGCAGCCAAGATGGATTAAACCTAGGTCCGCCCTACGAGCAGTACTTC.

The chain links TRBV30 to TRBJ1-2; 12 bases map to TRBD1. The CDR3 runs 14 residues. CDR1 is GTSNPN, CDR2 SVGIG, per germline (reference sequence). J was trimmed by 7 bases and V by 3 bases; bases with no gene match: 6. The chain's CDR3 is CAWRYGTGGRGYTF. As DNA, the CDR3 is TGTGCCTGGAGATACGGGACAGGGGGCCGTGGCTACACCTTC.

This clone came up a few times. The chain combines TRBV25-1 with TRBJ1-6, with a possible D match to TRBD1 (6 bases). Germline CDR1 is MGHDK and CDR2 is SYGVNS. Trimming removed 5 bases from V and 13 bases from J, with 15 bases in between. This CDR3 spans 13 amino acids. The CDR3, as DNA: TGTGCCAGCAGTCCTGGGGGCTCAGGCCCCCTCCACTTT. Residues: CASSPGGSGPLHF. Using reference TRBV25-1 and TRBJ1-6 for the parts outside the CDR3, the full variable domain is EADIYQTPRYLVIGTGKKITLECSQTMGHDKMYWYQQDPGMELHLIHYSYGVNSTEKGDLSSESTVSRIRTEHFPLTLESARPSHTSQYLCASSPGGSGPLHFGNGTRLTVT.

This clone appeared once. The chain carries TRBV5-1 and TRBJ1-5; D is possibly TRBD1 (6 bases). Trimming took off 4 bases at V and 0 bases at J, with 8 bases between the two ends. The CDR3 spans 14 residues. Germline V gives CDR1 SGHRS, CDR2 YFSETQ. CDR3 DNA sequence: TGCGCCAGCAGCCCGGACAGTAGCAATCAGCCCCAGCATTTT. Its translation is CASSPDSSNQPQHF.

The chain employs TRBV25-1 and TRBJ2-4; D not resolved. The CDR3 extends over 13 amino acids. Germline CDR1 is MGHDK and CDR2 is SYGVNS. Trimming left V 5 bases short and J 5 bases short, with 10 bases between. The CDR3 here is CASSRSVENIQYF. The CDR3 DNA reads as TGTGCCAGCAGTCGGTCCGTGGAAAACATTCAGTACTTC.

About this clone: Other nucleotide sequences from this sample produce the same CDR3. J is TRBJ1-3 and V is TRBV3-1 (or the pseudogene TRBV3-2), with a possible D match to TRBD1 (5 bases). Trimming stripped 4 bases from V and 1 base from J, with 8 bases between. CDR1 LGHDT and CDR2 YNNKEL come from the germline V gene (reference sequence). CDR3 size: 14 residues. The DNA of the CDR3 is TGTGCCAGCAGCCTCGGGGGTTCTGGAAACACCATATATTTT. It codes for CASSLGGSGNTIYF.